This TCR beta chain was sequenced for a study of response to subunit inactivated influenza vaccine. Findings and caveats of the study: Seasonal influenza vaccination, on each occasion, was suggested by the authors to recruit few new T cells.

This clonotype was observed a handful of times. What it recognizes is unknown. TCRdb redid the calling of the RT-PCR reads with MiXCR, one entry per CDR3 protein. The sample includes about 610,000 distinct CDR3 sequences, approximately 14% of them seen just once. Looked up from germline, CDR1 is DFQATT and CDR2 is SNEGSKA (reference sequence). V lost 3 bases and J 0 bases, leaving 6 bases between the germline ends. The CDR3 has 13 amino acids. This chain links TRBV20-1 with TRBJ1-5; D remains unclear. The sample here was PBMCs from blood, taken about 13 days after vaccination. The receptor was isolated from a man aged 50 or older who received an inactivated influenza vaccine. The CDR3 region has the DNA TGCAGTGCTAGCTTGAATAGCAATCAGCCCCAGCATTTT. Its translation is CSASLNSNQPQHF.